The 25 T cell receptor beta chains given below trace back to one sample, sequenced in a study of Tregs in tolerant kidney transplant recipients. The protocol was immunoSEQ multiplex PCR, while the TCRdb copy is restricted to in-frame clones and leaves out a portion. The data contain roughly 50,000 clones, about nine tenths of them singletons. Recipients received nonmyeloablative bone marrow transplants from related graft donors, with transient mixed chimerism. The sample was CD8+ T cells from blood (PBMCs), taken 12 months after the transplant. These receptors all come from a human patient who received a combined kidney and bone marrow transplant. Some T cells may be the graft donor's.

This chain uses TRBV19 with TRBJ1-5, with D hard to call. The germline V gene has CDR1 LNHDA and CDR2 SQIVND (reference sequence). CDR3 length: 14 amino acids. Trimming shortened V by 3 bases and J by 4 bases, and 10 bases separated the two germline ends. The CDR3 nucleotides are TGTGCCAGTAGTATCCTCCTCGGGAATCAGCCCCAGCATTTT. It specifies CASSILLGNQPQHF. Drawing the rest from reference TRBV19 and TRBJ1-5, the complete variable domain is DGGITQSPKYLFRKEGQNVTLSCEQNLNHDAMYWYRQDPGQGLRLIYYSQIVNDFQKGDIAEGYSVSREKKESFPLTVTSAQKNPTAFYLCASSILLGNQPQHFGDGTRLSIL.

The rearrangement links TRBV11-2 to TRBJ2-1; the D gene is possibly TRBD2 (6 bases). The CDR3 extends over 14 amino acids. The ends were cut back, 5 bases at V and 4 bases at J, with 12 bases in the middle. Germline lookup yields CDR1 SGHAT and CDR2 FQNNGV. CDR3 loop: CASSPSVIYNEQFF. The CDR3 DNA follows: TGTGCCAGCAGCCCTAGCGTGATATACAATGAGCAGTTCTTC.

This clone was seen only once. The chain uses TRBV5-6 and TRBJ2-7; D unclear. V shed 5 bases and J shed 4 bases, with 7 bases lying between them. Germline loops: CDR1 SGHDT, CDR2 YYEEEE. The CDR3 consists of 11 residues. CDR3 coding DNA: TGTGCCAGCAGTTACGAGTACGAGCAGTACTTC. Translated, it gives CASSYEYEQYF.

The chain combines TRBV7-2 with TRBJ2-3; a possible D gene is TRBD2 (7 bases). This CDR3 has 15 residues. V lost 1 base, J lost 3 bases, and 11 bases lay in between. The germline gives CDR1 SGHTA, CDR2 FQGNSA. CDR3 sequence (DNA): TGTGCCAGCAGCTTAGTGGGGGGGCCTACAGATACGCAGTATTTT. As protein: CASSLVGGPTDTQYF.

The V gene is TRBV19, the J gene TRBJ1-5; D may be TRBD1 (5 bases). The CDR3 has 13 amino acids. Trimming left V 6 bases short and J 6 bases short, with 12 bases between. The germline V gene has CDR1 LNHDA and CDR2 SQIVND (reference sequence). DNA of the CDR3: TGTGCCAGTAGCCAAGGGGATTTTCAGCCCCAGCATTTT. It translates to CASSQGDFQPQHF.

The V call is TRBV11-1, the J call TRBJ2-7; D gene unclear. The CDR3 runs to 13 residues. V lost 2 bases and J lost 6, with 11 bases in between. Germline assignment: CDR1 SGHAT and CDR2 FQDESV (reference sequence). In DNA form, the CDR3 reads TGTGCCAGCAGCTTACTAGAGCGTAGCGAGCAGTACTTC. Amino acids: CASSLLERSEQYF.

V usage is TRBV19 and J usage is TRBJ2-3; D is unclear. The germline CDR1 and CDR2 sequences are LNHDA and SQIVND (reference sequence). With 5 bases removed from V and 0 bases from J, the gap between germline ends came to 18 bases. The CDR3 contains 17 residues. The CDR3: CASSFRRVPPSTDTQYF. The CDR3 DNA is TGTGCCAGTAGTTTCCGTCGGGTCCCCCCTAGCACAGATACGCAGTATTTT.

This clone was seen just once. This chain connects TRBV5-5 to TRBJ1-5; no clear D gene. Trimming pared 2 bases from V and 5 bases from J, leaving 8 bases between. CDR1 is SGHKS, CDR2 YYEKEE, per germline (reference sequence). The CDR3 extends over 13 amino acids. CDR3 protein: CASSFRSDQPQHF. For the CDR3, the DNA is TGTGCCAGCAGCTTCCGGTCGGATCAGCCCCAGCATTTT.

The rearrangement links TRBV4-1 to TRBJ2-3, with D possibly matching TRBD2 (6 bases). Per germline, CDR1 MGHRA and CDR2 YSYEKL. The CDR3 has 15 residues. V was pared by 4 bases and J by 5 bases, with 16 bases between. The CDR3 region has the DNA TGCGCCAGCAGCCTCCTTTTCCTAGCGAAAGATACGCAGTATTTT. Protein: CASSLLFLAKDTQYF.

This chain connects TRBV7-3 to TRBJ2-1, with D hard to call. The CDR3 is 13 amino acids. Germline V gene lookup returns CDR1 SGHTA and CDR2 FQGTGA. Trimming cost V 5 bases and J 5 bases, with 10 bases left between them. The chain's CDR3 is CASSLRLNNEQFF. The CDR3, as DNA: TGTGCCAGCAGCCTTCGACTGAACAATGAGCAGTTCTTC.

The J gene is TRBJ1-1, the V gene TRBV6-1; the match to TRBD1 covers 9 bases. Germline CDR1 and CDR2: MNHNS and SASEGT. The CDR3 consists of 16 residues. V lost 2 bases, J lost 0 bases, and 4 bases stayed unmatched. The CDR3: CASSERDRAMNTEAFF. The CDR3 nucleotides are TGTGCCAGCAGTGAAAGGGACAGGGCAATGAACACTGAAGCTTTCTTT.

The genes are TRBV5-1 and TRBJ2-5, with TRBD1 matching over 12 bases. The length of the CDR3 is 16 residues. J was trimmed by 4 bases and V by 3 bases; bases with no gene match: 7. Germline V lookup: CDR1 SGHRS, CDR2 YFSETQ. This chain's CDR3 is CASSYYGTGGLETQYF. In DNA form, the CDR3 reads TGCGCCAGCAGCTATTACGGGACAGGGGGCTTAGAGACCCAGTACTTC.

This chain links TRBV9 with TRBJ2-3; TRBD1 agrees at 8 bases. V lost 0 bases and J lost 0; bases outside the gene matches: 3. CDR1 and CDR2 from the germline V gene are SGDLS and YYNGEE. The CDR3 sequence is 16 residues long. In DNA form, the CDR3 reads TGTGCCAGCAGCGTAGCAGGGGGCTCTAGCACAGATACGCAGTATTTT. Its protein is CASSVAGGSSTDTQYF.

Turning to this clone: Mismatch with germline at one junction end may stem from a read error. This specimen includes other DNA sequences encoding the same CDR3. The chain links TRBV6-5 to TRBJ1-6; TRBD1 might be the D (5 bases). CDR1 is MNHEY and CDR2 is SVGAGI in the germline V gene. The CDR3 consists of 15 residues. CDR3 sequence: CASSYGAPTYSPLHF. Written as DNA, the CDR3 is TGTGCCAGCAGTTACGGGGCCCCTACTTATTCCCCCCTCCACTTT.

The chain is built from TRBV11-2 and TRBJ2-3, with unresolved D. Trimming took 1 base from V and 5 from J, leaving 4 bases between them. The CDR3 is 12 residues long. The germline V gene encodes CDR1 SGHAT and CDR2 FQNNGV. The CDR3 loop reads CASSLALDTQYF. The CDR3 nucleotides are TGTGCCAGCAGCTTAGCCTTAGATACGCAGTATTTT.

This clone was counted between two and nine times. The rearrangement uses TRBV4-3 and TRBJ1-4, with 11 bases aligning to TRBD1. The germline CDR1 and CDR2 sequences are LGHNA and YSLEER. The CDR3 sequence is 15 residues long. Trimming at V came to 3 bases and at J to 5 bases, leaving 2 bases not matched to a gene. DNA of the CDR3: TGCGCCAGCAGCCAGGGGACAGGGGGGAATGAAAAACTGTTTTTT. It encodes CASSQGTGGNEKLFF.

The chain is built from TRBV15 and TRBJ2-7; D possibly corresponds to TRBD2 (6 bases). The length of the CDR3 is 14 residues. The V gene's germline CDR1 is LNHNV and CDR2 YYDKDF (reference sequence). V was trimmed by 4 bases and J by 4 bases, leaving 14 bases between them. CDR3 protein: CATSTGGDRYEQYF. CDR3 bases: TGTGCCACCAGCACGGGCGGGGATAGATACGAGCAGTACTTC. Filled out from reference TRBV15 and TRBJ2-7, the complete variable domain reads DAMVIQNPRYQVTQFGKPVTLSCSQTLNHNVMYWYQQKSSQAPKLLFHYYDKDFNNEADTPDNFQSRRPNTSFCFLDIRSPGLGDTAMYLCATSTGGDRYEQYFGPGTRLTVT.

CDR3 sequence reads: CASSLGTALSGIHEQFF. The CDR3 DNA is TGTGCCAGCAGTTTAGGTACAGCCTTATCAGGGATTCATGAGCAGTTCTTC. The V gene is TRBV27, the J gene TRBJ2-1, with a possible D match to TRBD1 (5 bases). Germline CDR1 and CDR2: MNHEY and SMNVEV (reference sequence). V dropped 2 bases and J dropped 8 bases, with 22 bases sitting between them. CDR3 size: 17 residues.

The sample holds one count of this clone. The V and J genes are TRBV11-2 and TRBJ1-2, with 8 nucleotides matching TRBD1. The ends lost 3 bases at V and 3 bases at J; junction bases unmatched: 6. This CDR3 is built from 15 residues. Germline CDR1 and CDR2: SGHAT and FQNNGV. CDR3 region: CASSFGQGNYYGYTF. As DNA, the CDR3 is TGTGCCAGCAGCTTCGGACAGGGAAACTACTATGGCTACACCTTC.

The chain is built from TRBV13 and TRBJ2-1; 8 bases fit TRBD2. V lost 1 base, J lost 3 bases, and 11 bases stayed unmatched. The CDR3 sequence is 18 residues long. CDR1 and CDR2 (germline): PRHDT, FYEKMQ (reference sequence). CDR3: CASSLAGGPQEHYNEQFF. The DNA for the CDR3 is TGTGCCAGCAGCTTAGCGGGAGGGCCTCAAGAACACTACAATGAGCAGTTCTTC.

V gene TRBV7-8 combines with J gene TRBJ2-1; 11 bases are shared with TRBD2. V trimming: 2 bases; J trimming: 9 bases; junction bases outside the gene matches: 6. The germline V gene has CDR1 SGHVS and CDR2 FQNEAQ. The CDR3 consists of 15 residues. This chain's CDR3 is CASSLLAGGRGEQFF. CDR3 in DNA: TGTGCCAGCAGCTTACTAGCGGGGGGCCGAGGTGAGCAGTTCTTC.

CDR3 sequence reads: CASSHDRGATEAFF. The CDR3 DNA reads as TGCGCCAGCAGCCATGACAGGGGGGCCACTGAAGCTTTCTTT. This chain joins TRBV4-3 and TRBJ1-1; 9 nucleotides align to TRBD1. V lost 3 bases, J lost 4 bases, and 3 bases stayed unmatched. This CDR3 has 14 residues. Germline-derived CDR1 and CDR2 are LGHNA and YSLEER.

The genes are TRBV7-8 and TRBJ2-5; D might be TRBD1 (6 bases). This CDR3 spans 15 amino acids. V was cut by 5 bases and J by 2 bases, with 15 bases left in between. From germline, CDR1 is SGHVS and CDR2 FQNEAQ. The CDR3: CASSPERTEQETQYF. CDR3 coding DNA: TGTGCCAGCAGCCCGGAGAGGACAGAACAAGAGACCCAGTACTTC.

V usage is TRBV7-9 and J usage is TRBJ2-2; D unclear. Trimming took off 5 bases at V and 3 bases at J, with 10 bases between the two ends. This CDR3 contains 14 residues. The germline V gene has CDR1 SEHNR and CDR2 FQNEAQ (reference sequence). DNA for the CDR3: TGTGCCAGCAGCATGTCCCGGGACACCGGGGAGCTGTTTTTT. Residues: CASSMSRDTGELFF.

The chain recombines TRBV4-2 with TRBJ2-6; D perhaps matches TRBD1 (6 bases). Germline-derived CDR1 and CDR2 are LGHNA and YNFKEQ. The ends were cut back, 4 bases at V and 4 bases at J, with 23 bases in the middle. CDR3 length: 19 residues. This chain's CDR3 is CASSPPPPRGSGGANVLTF. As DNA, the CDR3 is TGTGCCAGCAGCCCTCCTCCTCCCAGGGGATCGGGCGGGGCCAACGTCCTGACTTTC.